Following are 27 T cell receptor beta chains from one sample sequenced in a study of Graves' ophthalmopathy and Graves' hyperthyroidism. The authors amplified TCR beta CDR3 regions, and they did so from RNA transcripts for repertoire sequencing. HTBI primers were employed in first-round RT-PCR, then a second-round multiplex PCR followed. TCRdb itself ran the multiplex PCR reads through MiXCR, one entry per CDR3 protein. The sample contains hundreds of thousands of distinct CDR3 sequences, 20% to 25% of which appear only once. The source material was peripheral blood. Receptor source: a woman younger than 30 with stable Graves' hyperthyroidism. Some clones in this sample may be carry-over from other donors' samples.

This clonotype was seen at least ten times. The V call is TRBV12-3 or TRBV12-4, the J call TRBJ1-5; possible D gene TRBD1, 5 bases. The ends were cut back, 4 bases at V and 4 bases at J, with 14 bases in the middle. The CDR3 loop spans 15 amino acids. CDR3 amino acids: CASSWGMGGNQPQHF. The CDR3 DNA reads TGTGCCAGCAGTTGGGGGATGGGGGGGAATCAGCCCCAGCATTTT.

This clonotype was seen repeatedly, ten times or more. This chain joins TRBV7-3 and TRBJ1-1; no firm D call. CDR1 SGHTA and CDR2 FQGTGA come from the germline V gene. This CDR3 is built from 11 residues. V shed 5 bases and J shed 8 bases, with 9 bases lying between them. CDR3 DNA: TGTGCCAGCAGCCCTAGGACCGAAGCTTTCTTT. Amino acid sequence: CASSPRTEAFF.

This chain joins TRBV12-3 or TRBV12-4 and TRBJ2-7, with 8 bases aligning to TRBD1. The V gene end was trimmed by 3 bases and the J gene end by 7 bases; junction bases not matched to a gene: 14. This CDR3 spans 16 amino acids. This CDR3 reads CASSFVMNTDREEQYF. Written as DNA, the CDR3 is TGTGCCAGCAGTTTCGTCATGAACACGGACAGGGAAGAGCAGTACTTC.

This clonotype was observed at least ten times. This chain uses TRBV29-1 with TRBJ1-1, with 11 bases matching TRBD1. The CDR3 consists of 13 residues. V lost 4 bases and J lost 4; bases outside the gene matches: 2. Germline values: CDR1 SQVTM, CDR2 ANQGSEA. DNA for the CDR3: TGCAGCGTTGGGACAGGGGGCCTCACTGAAGCTTTCTTT. Residues: CSVGTGGLTEAFF.

For this clonotype: The junction differs from germline at one of its ends, possibly a read error. This sequence joins TRBV6-1 and TRBJ1-1, with 10 bases fitting TRBD1. The CDR3 spans 13 residues. Germline-derived CDR1 and CDR2 are MNHNS and SASEGT. The CDR3 nucleotides read TGTGCCAGCACCCACGGACAGGGGGTAACAGCTCTCTTT. It translates to CASTHGQGVTALF.

Many counts were recorded for this clonotype. The rearrangement uses TRBV12-3 or TRBV12-4 and TRBJ1-1; maybe TRBD1 (6 bases). The CDR3 extends over 13 amino acids. V dropped 3 bases and J dropped 4 bases, with 9 bases sitting between them. The CDR3 bases are TGTGCCAGCAGTTTCGACAGGACCACTGAAGCTTTCTTT. Protein sequence: CASSFDRTTEAFF.

This clonotype was seen ten or more times. V and J are TRBV6-1 and TRBJ1-3, with no clear D. V dropped 7 bases and J dropped 0 bases, with 16 bases sitting between them. Per the germline V gene, CDR1 is MNHNS and CDR2 is SASEGT. The CDR3 loop spans 16 amino acids. The CDR3, as DNA: TGTGCCAGCACCGGTCGACTGGCTAGCTCTGGAAACACCATATATTTT. Translated, it gives CASTGRLASSGNTIYF.

This clonotype has a count of ten or more. The chain carries TRBV7-2 and TRBJ1-6; 11 bases fit TRBD1. J gave up 5 bases and V 2 bases, and 14 bases lay outside the gene matches. Germline V gene data show CDR1 as SGHTA and CDR2 as FQGNSA. The CDR3 length is 20 residues. Here the CDR3 DNA reads TGTGCCAGCAGCTTAAACCCGCAACCCGGGACAGGGGGAAATAATTCACCCCTCCACTTT. This translates into CASSLNPQPGTGGNNSPLHF.

This clonotype has at least ten counts. The chain links TRBV28 to TRBJ2-5, with 7 bases that match TRBD2. The CDR3 loop spans 14 amino acids. Germline V gene lookup returns CDR1 MDHEN and CDR2 SYDVKM. V trimming: 6 bases; J trimming: 4 bases; junction bases outside the gene matches: 8. CDR3 region: CASSLTAGRETQYF. CDR3 coding DNA: TGTGCCAGCAGCCTGACAGCGGGGCGAGAGACCCAGTACTTC.

A single count supports this clonotype. J is TRBJ1-5 and V is TRBV6-2 or TRBV6-3; TRBD1 is a possible D gene (6 bases). The CDR3 length is 15 residues. V was pared by 4 bases and J by 3 bases, with 13 bases between. The germline CDR1 and CDR2 sequences are MNHEY and SVGEGT. CDR3 amino acids: CASSSLRTANQPQHF. The CDR3 coding sequence is TGTGCCAGCAGTTCTCTACGGACAGCCAATCAGCCCCAGCATTTT.

The table lists this clonotype with many counts. The DNA for the CDR3 is TGTGCCAGCTCCCCTCGGGCCAACGTCCTGACTTTC. It yields the protein CASSPRANVLTF. The chain recombines TRBV6-1 with TRBJ2-6; D not certain. This CDR3 spans 12 amino acids. Trimming pared 8 bases from V and 5 bases from J, leaving 7 bases between. The germline V gene has CDR1 MNHNS and CDR2 SASEGT.

This sequence joins TRBV11-2 and TRBJ2-5; a possible D gene is TRBD1 (6 bases). V was trimmed by 5 bases and J by 5 bases, leaving 18 bases between them. CDR1 SGHAT and CDR2 FQNNGV come from the germline V gene. The CDR3 covers 15 residues. The CDR3 protein is CASSPLRGDIETQYF. CDR3 DNA: TGTGCCAGCAGCCCCCTCAGGGGAGATATCGAGACCCAGTACTTC.

The V and J genes are TRBV30 and TRBJ2-5; tentatively, D is TRBD1 (6 bases). Germline CDR1 and CDR2: GTSNPN and SVGIG (reference sequence). The CDR3 spans 14 residues. Trimming removed 0 bases at V and 3 bases at J, with 11 bases between. CDR3 loop: CAWSVLGQKETQYF. As DNA, the CDR3 is TGTGCCTGGAGTGTACTCGGACAGAAAGAGACCCAGTACTTC.

As for this clonotype: The junction does not match germline at one end; this may be a read error. This rearrangement joins TRBV7-3 to TRBJ1-1, with TRBD1 as a possible D gene (6 bases). Germline values: CDR1 SGHTA, CDR2 FQGTGA. The CDR3 has 14 amino acids. The CDR3 nucleotides are TGTGCCAGCAGCTTAACAGGGGGTAACACTGAATCTTTCTTT. Translated, it gives CASSLTGGNTESFF. Using reference TRBV7-3 and TRBJ1-1 for the parts outside the CDR3, the full variable domain is GAGVSQTPSNKVTEKGKYVELRCDPISGHTALYWYRQSLGQGPEFLIYFQGTGAADDSGLPNDRFFAVRPEGSVSTLKIQRTERGDSAVYLCASSLTGGNTESFFGQGTRLTVV.

This clonotype appeared a few times. The chain joins TRBV12-3 or TRBV12-4 to TRBJ1-5; D remains unclear. The length of the CDR3 is 17 residues. Trimming shortened V by 6 bases and J by 0 bases, and 18 bases separated the two germline ends. CDR3 sequence: CASSPTPGKGSNQPQHF. The DNA of the CDR3 is TGTGCCAGCAGCCCAACCCCGGGGAAAGGTAGCAATCAGCCCCAGCATTTT.

This clonotype showed up many times. V is TRBV6-5 and J is TRBJ1-1; D is perhaps TRBD1 (6 bases). The CDR3 has 15 amino acids. CDR1 is MNHEY, CDR2 SVGAGI, per germline. Between the trimmed V and J ends, which lost 5 bases and 5 bases, there was a span of 18 bases. CDR3 bases: TGTGCCAGCAGTACGCTCGGGGGGGCTGGGACTGAAGCTTTCTTT. This gives the protein CASSTLGGAGTEAFF.

At least ten counts were recorded for this clonotype. This sequence joins TRBV11-2 and TRBJ1-6; the D gene is possibly TRBD1 (6 bases). CDR3 length: 15 residues. Trimming left V 0 bases short and J 7 bases short, with 10 bases between. Germline V lookup: CDR1 SGHAT, CDR2 FQNNGV. In nucleotides, the CDR3 is TGTGCCAGCAGCTTAGAGGCAGGGGCAAATTCACCCCTCCACTTT. Translating it yields CASSLEAGANSPLHF.

This clonotype appeared many times. This chain joins TRBV25-1 and TRBJ2-7; the match to TRBD1 covers 9 bases. This CDR3 contains 15 residues. V was clipped by 4 bases and J by 3 bases; unmatched bases: 7. The germline gives CDR1 MGHDK, CDR2 SYGVNS. CDR3 loop: CASSVTGGLVYEQYF. The CDR3 DNA reads as TGTGCCAGCAGTGTGACAGGGGGATTAGTCTACGAGCAGTACTTC.

This clonotype was counted ten times or more. CDR3 sequence (DNA): TGTGCCAGCAGTGAAGGGCAGGTTCCACCCCTCCACTTT. Its protein is CASSEGQVPPLHF. The chain carries TRBV2 and TRBJ1-6; D gene unclear. V lost 1 base and J 11 bases, leaving 9 bases between the germline ends. The CDR3 has 13 amino acids. CDR1 is SNHLY, CDR2 FYNNEI, per germline.

V is TRBV6-1 and J is TRBJ1-1; D is undetermined. CDR3 length: 14 residues. Germline V gene sequence: CDR1 MNHNS, CDR2 SASEGT. Trimming took off 3 bases at V and 3 bases at J, with 11 bases between the two ends. CDR3 nucleotides: TGTGCCAGCAGTGATACGGGGAAGCACACTGAAGCTTTCTTT. This gives the protein CASSDTGKHTEAFF.

This clonotype has only a few counts. Given a much more abundant clone one base away, this may be a read error. This chain's CDR3 is CASSSGNAINYGYSF. CDR3 sequence (DNA): TGTGCCAGCTCTTCCGGGAACGCAATAAACTATGGCTACAGCTTC. The rearrangement uses TRBV10-2 and TRBJ1-2; D call uncertain. Per germline, CDR1 WSHSY and CDR2 SAAADI. The length of the CDR3 is 15 residues.

As regards this clonotype: The conserved closing phenylalanine or tryptophan is absent in this CDR3, likely reflecting a read error. The limits of the CDR3 on the DNA are not certain, so only TCRdb's listed CDR3 is given. The chain has TRBV20-1 and TRBJ2-2. Including both end residues, the CDR3 is 17 amino acids long. The germline V gene encodes CDR1 DFQATT and CDR2 SNEGSKA (reference sequence). The CDR3 sequence is CSARGNRGVPNTGELLL.

This clonotype was detected only a few times. Likely a read error: the CDR3 ends without its conserved phenylalanine or tryptophan. The chain has TRBV4-1 and TRBJ1-1, with D possibly TRBD1 on 5 matching bases. Germline loops: CDR1 MGHRA, CDR2 YSYEKL. V lost 2 bases and J 6 bases, leaving 13 bases between the germline ends. CDR3 length: 14 amino acids. CDR3 in amino acids: CASSQQPGFAEAFL. The CDR3 nucleotides read TGCGCCAGCAGCCAACAACCAGGGTTCGCTGAAGCTTTCCTT.

The rearrangement joins TRBV19 to TRBJ2-7; D remains ambiguous. This CDR3 is built from 13 residues. The V end was cut by 4 bases, the J end by 2 bases, with 9 bases between. Germline assignment: CDR1 LNHDA and CDR2 SQIVND (reference sequence). CDR3 coding DNA: TGTGCCAGTAGTAAGTTAGGGACCTACGAGCAGTACTTC. Protein: CASSKLGTYEQYF. Looking up the rest from reference TRBV19 and TRBJ2-7 gives the full variable domain: DGGITQSPKYLFRKEGQNVTLSCEQNLNHDAMYWYRQDPGQGLRLIYYSQIVNDFQKGDIAEGYSVSREKKESFPLTVTSAQKNPTAFYLCASSKLGTYEQYFGPGTRLTVT.

The chain has TRBV13 and TRBJ2-2; D may correspond to TRBD1 or TRBD2 (5 bases each). V gave up 3 bases and J gave up 7 bases, with 15 bases separating them. Germline CDR1 PRHDT, CDR2 FYEKMQ (reference sequence). The CDR3 runs 15 residues. CDR3 region: CASSLGLANGGELFF. As DNA, the CDR3 is TGTGCCAGCAGCTTGGGGCTAGCTAATGGCGGGGAGCTGTTTTTT.

Only a few counts were recorded for this clonotype. In DNA, the CDR3 is TGCGCCAGCAGCTTGGCCCGCGACATTTCCTACGAGCAGTACTTC. This sequence encodes CASSLARDISYEQYF. This sequence joins TRBV5-1 and TRBJ2-7; no definite D call. The germline V gene encodes CDR1 SGHRS and CDR2 YFSETQ. Trimming removed 0 bases from V and 1 base from J, with 11 bases in between. The CDR3 is 15 amino acids.

This clonotype was picked up many times. The chain is built from TRBV28 and TRBJ2-5, with a possible D match to TRBD2 (6 bases). The CDR3 length is 13 residues. Looked up from germline, CDR1 is MDHEN and CDR2 is SYDVKM. Trimming left V 7 bases short and J 7 bases short, with 16 bases between. CDR3 sequence reads: CASKAGSAGTQYF. The DNA for the CDR3 is TGTGCCAGCAAGGCGGGATCAGCGGGGACCCAGTACTTC. Filled out from reference TRBV28 and TRBJ2-5, the complete variable domain reads DVKVTQSSRYLVKRTGEKVFLECVQDMDHENMFWYRQDPGLGLRLIYFSYDVKMKEKGDIPEGYSVSREKKERFSLILESASTNQTSMYLCASKAGSAGTQYFGPGTRLLVL.